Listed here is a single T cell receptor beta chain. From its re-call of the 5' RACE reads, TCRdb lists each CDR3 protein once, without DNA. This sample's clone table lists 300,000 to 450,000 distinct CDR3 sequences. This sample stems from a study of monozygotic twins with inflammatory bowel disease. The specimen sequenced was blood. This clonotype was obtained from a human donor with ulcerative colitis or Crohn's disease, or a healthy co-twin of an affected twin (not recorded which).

The CDR3 loop is CASSEFSGGSNEQFF. The rearrangement uses TRBV6-1 and TRBJ2-1; TCRdb proposes TRBD1, but this gene call is untestable without DNA. The CDR3 covers 15 residues. Germline lookup yields CDR1 MNHNS and CDR2 SASEGT.